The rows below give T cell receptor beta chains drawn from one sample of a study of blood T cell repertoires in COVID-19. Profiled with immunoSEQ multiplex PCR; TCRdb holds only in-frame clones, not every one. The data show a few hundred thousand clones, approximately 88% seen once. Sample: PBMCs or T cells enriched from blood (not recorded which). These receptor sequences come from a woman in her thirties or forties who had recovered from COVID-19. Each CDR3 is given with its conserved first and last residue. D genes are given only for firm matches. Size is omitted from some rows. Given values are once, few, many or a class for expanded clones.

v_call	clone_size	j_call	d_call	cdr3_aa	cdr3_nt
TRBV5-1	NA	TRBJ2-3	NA	CASSLGGPGTDTQYF	TGCGCCAGCAGCTTGGGTGGCCCGGGAACAGATACGCAGTATTTT
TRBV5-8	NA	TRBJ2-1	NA	CASSLPPDLARYNEQFF	TGTGCCAGCAGCTTACCTCCGGACCTAGCTCGGTACAATGAGCAGTTCTTC
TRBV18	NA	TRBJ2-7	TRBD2	CASSPLSGSYDEQYF	TGTGCCAGCTCACCCCTTAGCGGGAGCTACGACGAGCAGTACTTC
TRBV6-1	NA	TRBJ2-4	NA	CASSEGLGVAKNIQYF	TGTGCCAGCAGTGAAGGCCTAGGGGTAGCCAAAAACATTCAGTACTTC
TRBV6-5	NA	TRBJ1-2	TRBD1	CASSYLGQAYGYTF	TGTGCCAGCAGTTACTTGGGACAGGCCTATGGCTACACCTTC
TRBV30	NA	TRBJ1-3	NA	CAWSVKTTGNTIYF	TGTGCCTGGAGTGTAAAAACTACTGGAAACACCATATATTTT
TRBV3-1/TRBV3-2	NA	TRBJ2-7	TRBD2	CASSQGFSGKTYEQYF	TGTGCCAGCAGCCAAGGTTTTAGCGGGAAAACCTACGAGCAGTACTTC
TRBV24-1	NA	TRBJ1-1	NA	CATSQGATEAFF	TGTGCCACCAGCCAGGGTGCCACTGAAGCTTTCTTT
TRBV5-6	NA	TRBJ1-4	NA	CASTPGGRSNEKLFF	TGTGCCAGCACCCCTGGCGGGAGGTCTAATGAAAAACTGTTTTTT
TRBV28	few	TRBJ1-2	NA	CASSLSGTLPGYTF	TGTGCCAGCAGTTTGTCCGGGACACTCCCAGGCTACACCTTC
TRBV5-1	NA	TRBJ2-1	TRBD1	CASSATRDRANEQFF	TGCGCCAGCAGCGCAACCCGGGACAGGGCAAATGAGCAGTTCTTC
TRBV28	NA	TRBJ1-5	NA	CASSLGDGGQPQHF	TGTGCCAGCAGTTTGGGCGACGGGGGTCAGCCCCAGCATTTT
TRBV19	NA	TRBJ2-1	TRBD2	CASTGTSGVHEQFF	TGTGCCAGTACCGGGACTAGCGGGGTCCATGAGCAGTTCTTC
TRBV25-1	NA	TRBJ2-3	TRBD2	CASSETSGRGTQYF	TGTGCCAGCAGTGAAACTAGCGGGAGGGGTACGCAGTATTTT
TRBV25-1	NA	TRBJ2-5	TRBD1	CASSDDRVVTQYF	TGTGCCAGCAGTGACGACAGGGTGGTGACCCAATACTTC
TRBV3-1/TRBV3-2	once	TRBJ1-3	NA	CASSRGRGDTIYF	TGTGCCAGCAGCCGGGGACGGGGGGACACCATATATTTT
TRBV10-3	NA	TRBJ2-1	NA	CAISESTGHSNNEQFF	TGTGCCATCAGTGAGAGCACAGGGCACTCAAACAATGAGCAGTTCTTC
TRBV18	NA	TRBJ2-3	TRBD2	CASSPIAGGTDTQYF	TGTGCCAGCTCACCGATAGCGGGAGGAACAGATACGCAGTATTTT
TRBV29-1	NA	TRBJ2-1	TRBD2	CSVRREVDYEQFF	TGCAGCGTTAGGCGGGAGGTGGACTATGAGCAGTTCTTC
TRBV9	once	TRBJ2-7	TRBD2	CASSPQRGSSYEQYF	TGTGCCAGCAGCCCCCAGCGGGGAAGCTCCTACGAGCAGTACTTC
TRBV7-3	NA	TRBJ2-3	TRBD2	CASSVTSGTDTQYF	TGTGCCAGCAGCGTCACTAGCGGCACAGATACGCAGTATTTT
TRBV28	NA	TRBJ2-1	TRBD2	CASFPAGDVNEQFF	TGTGCCAGCTTTCCAGCGGGAGATGTAAATGAGCAGTTCTTC
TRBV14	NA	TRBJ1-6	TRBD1	CASSQTGGNNSPLHF	TGTGCCAGCAGCCAGACAGGGGGGAATAATTCACCCCTCCACTTT
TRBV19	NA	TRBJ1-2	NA	CASSRSEEVGYGYTF	TGTGCCAGTAGTAGAAGCGAAGAAGTTGGGTATGGCTACACCTTC
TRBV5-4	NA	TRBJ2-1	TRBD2	CASSLDGLAGVVYNEQFF	TGTGCCAGCAGCTTGGATGGACTAGCGGGAGTTGTTTACAATGAGCAGTTCTTC
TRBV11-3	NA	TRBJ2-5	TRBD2	CASSLGRREGLGQETQYF	TGTGCCAGCAGCTTAGGGCGCCGGGAGGGCTTAGGACAAGAGACCCAGTACTTC
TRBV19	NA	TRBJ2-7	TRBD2	CASSEPSGRGYEQYF	TGTGCCAGTAGTGAGCCTAGCGGAAGGGGCTACGAGCAGTACTTC
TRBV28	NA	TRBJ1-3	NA	CASNGGVGDGNTIYF	TGTGCCAGCAACGGGGGGGTTGGGGACGGAAACACCATATATTTT
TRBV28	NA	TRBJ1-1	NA	CASSFRNTEAFF	TGTGCCAGCAGTTTCCGGAACACTGAAGCTTTCTTT
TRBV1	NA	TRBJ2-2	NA	CTSGEGANTGELFF	TGCACCAGCGGGGAGGGAGCCAACACCGGGGAGCTGTTTTTT
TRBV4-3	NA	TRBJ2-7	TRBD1	CASSQSDRAPYEQYF	TGCGCCAGCAGCCAGTCGGACAGGGCTCCCTACGAGCAGTACTTC
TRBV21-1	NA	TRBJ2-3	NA	CATEKRGGTDTQYF	TGTGCCACCGAAAAGCGGGGGGGGACAGATACGCAGTATTTT
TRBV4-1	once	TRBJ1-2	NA	CASSQDERGFRGYTF	TGCGCCAGCAGCCAAGACGAGCGGGGGTTCCGTGGCTACACCTTC
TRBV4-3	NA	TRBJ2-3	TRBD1	CASSSRTGGSTDTQYF	TGCGCCAGCAGCAGCCGGACAGGGGGTTCCACAGATACGCAGTATTTT
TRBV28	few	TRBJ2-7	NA	CASSLPGFSYEQYF	TGTGCCAGCAGTTTACCAGGGTTCTCCTACGAGCAGTACTTC
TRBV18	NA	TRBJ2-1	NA	CASSPSTPSSYNEQFF	TGTGCCAGCTCACCTAGTACTCCGAGCTCCTACAATGAGCAGTTCTTC
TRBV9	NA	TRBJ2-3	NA	CASSNVEGQLTDTQYF	TGTGCCAGCAGTAATGTAGAGGGACAACTCACAGATACGCAGTATTTT
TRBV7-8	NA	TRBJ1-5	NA	CASSSTVQNQPQHF	TGTGCCAGCAGCTCGACAGTACAGAATCAGCCCCAGCATTTT
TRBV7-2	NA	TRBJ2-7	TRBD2	CASSFQLAGSYEQYF	TGTGCCAGCAGCTTCCAACTAGCGGGTTCCTACGAGCAGTACTTC
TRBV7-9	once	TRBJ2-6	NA	CASSLGPSGANVLTF	TGTGCCAGCAGTTTAGGGCCTTCTGGGGCCAACGTCCTGACTTTC
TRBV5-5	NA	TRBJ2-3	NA	CASSFKQKRSGTDTQYF	TGTGCCAGCAGCTTCAAGCAGAAGCGTTCGGGGACAGATACGCAGTATTTT
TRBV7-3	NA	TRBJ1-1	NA	CASSSQGAGTEAFF	TGTGCCAGCAGCTCACAGGGAGCTGGAACTGAAGCTTTCTTT
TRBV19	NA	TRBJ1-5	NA	CASSTRRGGYNQPQHF	TGTGCCAGTAGTACCCGACGGGGAGGGTACAATCAGCCCCAGCATTTT
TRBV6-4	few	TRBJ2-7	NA	CASSVAPAGEQYF	TGTGCCAGCAGTGTGGCCCCTGCGGGGGAGCAGTACTTC
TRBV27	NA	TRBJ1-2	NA	CASSLSRGQSYGYTF	TGTGCCAGCAGTTTATCGAGAGGCCAGAGCTATGGCTACACCTTC
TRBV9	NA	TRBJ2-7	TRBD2	CASSGLAPGEQYF	TGTGCCAGCAGCGGACTAGCTCCGGGCGAGCAGTACTTC
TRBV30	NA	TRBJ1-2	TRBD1	CAWSQGQLYGYTF	TGTGCCTGGAGTCAGGGACAGCTCTATGGCTACACCTTC